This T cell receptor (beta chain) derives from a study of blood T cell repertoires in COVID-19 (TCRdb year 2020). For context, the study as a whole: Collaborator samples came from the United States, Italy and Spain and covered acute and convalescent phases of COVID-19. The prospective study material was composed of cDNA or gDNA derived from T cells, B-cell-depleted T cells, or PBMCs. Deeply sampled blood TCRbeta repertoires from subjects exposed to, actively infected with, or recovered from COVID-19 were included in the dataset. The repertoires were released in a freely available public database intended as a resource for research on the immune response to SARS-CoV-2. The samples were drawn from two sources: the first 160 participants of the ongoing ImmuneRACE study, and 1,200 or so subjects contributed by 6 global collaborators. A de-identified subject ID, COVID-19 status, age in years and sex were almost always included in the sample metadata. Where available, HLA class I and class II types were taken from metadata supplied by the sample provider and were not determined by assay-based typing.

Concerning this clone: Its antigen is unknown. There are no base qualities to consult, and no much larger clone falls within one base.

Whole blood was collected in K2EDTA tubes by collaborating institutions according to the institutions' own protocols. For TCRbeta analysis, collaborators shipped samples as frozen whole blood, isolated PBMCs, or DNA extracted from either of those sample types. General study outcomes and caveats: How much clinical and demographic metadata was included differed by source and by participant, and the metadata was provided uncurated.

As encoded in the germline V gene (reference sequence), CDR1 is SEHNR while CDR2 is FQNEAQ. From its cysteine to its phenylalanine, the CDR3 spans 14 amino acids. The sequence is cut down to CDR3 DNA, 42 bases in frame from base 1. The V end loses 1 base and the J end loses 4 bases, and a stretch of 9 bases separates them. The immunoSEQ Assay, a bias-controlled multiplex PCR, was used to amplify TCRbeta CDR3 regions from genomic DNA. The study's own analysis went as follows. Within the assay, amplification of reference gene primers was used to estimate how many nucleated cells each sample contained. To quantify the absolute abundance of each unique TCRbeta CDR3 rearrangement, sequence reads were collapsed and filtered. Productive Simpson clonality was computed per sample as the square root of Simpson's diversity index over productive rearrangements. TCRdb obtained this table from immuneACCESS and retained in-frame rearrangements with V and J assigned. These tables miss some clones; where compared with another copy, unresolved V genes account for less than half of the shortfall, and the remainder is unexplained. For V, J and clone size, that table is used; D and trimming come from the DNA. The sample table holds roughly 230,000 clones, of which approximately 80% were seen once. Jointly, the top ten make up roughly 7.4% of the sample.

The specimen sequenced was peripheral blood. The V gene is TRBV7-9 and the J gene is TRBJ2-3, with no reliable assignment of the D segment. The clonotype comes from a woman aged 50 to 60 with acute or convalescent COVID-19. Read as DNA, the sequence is TGTGCCAGCAGCTTAGGGGCTCGGTCAGATACGCAGTATTTT. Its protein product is CASSLGARSDTQYF.